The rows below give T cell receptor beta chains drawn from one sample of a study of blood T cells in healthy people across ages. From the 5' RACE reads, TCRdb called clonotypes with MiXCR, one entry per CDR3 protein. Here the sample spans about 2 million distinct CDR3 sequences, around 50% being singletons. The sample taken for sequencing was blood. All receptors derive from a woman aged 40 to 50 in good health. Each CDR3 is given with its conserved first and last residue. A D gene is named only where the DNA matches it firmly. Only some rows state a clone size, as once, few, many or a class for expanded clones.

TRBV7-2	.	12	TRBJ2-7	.	CASSLVPGSQYF	TGTGCCAGCAGCTTAGTCCCAGGCAGTCAGTACTTC
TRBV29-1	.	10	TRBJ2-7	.	CSVAFGEQYF	TGCAGCGTTGCTTTCGGCGAGCAGTACTTC
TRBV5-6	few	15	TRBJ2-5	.	CASSWGGGARETQYF	TGTGCCAGCAGCTGGGGCGGAGGGGCGAGGGAGACCCAGTACTTC
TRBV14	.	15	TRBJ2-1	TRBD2	CASSAPSGLGNEQFF	TGTGCCAGCAGCGCTCCTAGCGGGCTCGGGAATGAGCAGTTCTTC
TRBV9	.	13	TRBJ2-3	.	CATSSYSTDTQYF	TGTGCCACATCCTCCTATAGCACAGATACGCAGTATTTT
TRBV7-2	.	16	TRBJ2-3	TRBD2	CASSVGGIPSTDTQYF	TGTGCCAGCAGCGTCGGGGGGATTCCTAGCACAGATACGCAGTATTTT
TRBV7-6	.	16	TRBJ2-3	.	CASSPSDRGSPDTQYF	TGTGCCAGCAGCCCCTCGGACAGAGGGAGCCCAGATACGCAGTATTTT
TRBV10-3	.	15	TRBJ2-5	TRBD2	CAIRGSGLNPETQYF	TGTGCCATCAGGGGCTCGGGACTAAACCCAGAGACCCAGTACTTC
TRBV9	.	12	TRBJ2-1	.	CASSVRGYEQFF	TGTGCCAGCAGCGTACGAGGGTATGAGCAGTTCTTC
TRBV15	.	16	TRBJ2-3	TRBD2	CATSRVLTGGPDTQYF	TGTGCCACCAGCAGAGTGCTGACGGGGGGGCCAGATACGCAGTATTTT
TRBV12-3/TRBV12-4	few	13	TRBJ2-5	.	CASSLEFHETQYF	TGTGCCAGCAGTTTAGAGTTTCACGAGACCCAGTACTTC
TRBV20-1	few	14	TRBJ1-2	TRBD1	CSAQNPGQGDGYTF	TGCAGTGCGCAAAACCCGGGACAGGGAGATGGCTACACCTTC
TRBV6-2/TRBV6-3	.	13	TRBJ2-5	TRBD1	CASRRQGAGVQYF	TGTGCCAGCAGAAGACAGGGGGCGGGTGTGCAGTACTTC
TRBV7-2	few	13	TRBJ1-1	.	CASSPQGSTEAFF	TGTGCCAGCAGCCCTCAGGGGAGCACTGAAGCTTTCTTT
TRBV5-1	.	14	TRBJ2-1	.	CASSLGGAHDEQFF	TGCGCCAGCAGCTTGGGTGGGGCGCACGACGAGCAGTTCTTC
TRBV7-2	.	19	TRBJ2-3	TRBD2	CASSRTSAGDLSGLDTQYF	TGTGCCAGCAGCCGCACGTCGGCGGGGGACCTCTCAGGTCTCGATACGCAGTATTTT
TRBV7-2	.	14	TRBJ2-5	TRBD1	CASSRAGGSETQYF	TGTGCCAGCAGCCGGGCAGGGGGCTCGGAGACCCAGTACTTC
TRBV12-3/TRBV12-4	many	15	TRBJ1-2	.	CASSKTTGRVDGYTF	TGTGCCAGCAGTAAAACTACAGGGAGGGTTGATGGCTACACCTTC
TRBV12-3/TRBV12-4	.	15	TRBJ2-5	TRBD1	CASRPGTGGRETQYF	TGTGCCAGCAGACCCGGGACAGGGGGTCGAGAGACCCAGTACTTC
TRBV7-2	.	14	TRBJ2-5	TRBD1	CASSLRQGVRSQYF	TGTGCCAGCAGCTTGCGACAGGGGGTAAGAAGCCAGTACTTC
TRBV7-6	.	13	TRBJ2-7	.	CASSLYPSYEQYF	TGTGCCAGCAGCTTATACCCCTCTTACGAGCAGTACTTC
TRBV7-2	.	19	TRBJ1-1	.	CASSSKITGLTFLNTEAFF	TGTGCCAGCAGCTCCAAAATTACAGGGTTGACATTTCTGAACACTGAAGCTTTCTTT
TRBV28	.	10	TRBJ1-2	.	CASSQSGYTF	TGTGCCAGCAGTCAGAGTGGCTACACCTTC
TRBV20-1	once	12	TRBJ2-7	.	CSANLGAYEQYF	TGCAGTGCCAACCTCGGTGCCTACGAGCAGTACTTC
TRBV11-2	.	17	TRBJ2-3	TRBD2	CASGLDVAGGNTDTQYF	TGTGCCAGCGGCTTAGATGTAGCGGGGGGAAACACAGATACGCAGTATTTT
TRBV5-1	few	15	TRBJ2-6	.	CASSVQSSGANVLTF	TGCGCCAGCAGCGTACAGAGCTCTGGGGCCAACGTCCTGACTTTC
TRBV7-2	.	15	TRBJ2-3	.	CASSEQGPSTDTQYF	TGTGCCAGCAGCGAACAGGGCCCTAGCACAGATACGCAGTATTTT
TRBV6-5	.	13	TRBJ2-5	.	CASNPPRGETQYF	TGTGCCAGCAACCCTCCTCGGGGGGAGACCCAGTACTTC
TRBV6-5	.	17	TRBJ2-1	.	CASSTRPLVGGDNEQFF	TGTGCCAGCAGTACACGACCTCTAGTGGGAGGAGACAATGAGCAGTTCTTC
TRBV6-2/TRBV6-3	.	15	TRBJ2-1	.	CANSYGLAAYNEQFF	TGTGCCAACAGTTACGGACTCGCGGCCTACAATGAGCAGTTCTTC